What follows describes a single T cell receptor (beta chain). The CDR3 is 15 amino acids. The ends lost 6 bases at V and 6 bases at J; junction bases unmatched: 6. Germline V gene sequence: CDR1 MDHEN, CDR2 SYDVKM. This specimen comes from a study of blood T cells in healthy people across ages. For the second PCR, which ran for about 6 to 11 cycles, a sample-barcoded 5' primer and a J-beta primer mix were used. Each cDNA molecule, via a template-switch adaptor with 12 random nucleotides, was tagged. TCRdb re-called the 5' RACE reads with MiXCR, one entry per CDR3 protein. The table has fewer than 2,000,000 distinct CDR3 sequences, roughly two fifths seen once. PBMCs were isolated at a quantity of at least 6 million per sample.

The rearrangement uses TRBV28 and TRBJ1-6, with 9 bases that match TRBD1. The receptor was derived from a human donor in good health. The sample taken for sequencing was blood. CDR3 in DNA: TGTGCCAGCAGCCTACAGGGGGCGTTTAATTCACCCCTCCACTTT. It codes for CASSLQGAFNSPLHF.